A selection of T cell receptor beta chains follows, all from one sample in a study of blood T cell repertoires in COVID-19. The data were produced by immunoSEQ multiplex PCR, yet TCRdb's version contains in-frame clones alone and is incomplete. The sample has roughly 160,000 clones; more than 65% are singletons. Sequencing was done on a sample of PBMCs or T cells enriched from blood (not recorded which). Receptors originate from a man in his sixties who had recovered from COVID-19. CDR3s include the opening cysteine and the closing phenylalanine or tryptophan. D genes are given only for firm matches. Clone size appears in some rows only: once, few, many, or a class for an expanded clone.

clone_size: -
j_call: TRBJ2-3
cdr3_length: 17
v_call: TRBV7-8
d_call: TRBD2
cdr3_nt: TGTGCCAGCAGCCCTCTTATAGCGGGCGGTAGCACAGATACGCAGTATTTT
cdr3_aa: CASSPLIAGGSTDTQYF

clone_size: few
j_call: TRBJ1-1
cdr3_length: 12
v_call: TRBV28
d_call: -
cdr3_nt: TGTGCCAGCAGTCCCGACAGGCGAGGAGCTTTCTTT
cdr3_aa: CASSPDRRGAFF

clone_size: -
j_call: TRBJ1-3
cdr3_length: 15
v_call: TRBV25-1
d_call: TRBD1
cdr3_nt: TGTGCCAGCAGTGGTTCCGGGACAGCAGGAAACACCATATATTTT
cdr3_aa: CASSGSGTAGNTIYF

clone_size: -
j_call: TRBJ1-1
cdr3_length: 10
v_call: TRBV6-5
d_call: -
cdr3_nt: TGTGCCAGCAGCCGGTCTGAAGCTTTCTTT
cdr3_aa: CASSRSEAFF

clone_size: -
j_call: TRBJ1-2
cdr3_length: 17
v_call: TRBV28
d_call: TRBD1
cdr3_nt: TGTGCCAGCAGTCAAGGACAGGGGAAACCTCTTAACTATGGCTACACCTTC
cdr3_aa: CASSQGQGKPLNYGYTF

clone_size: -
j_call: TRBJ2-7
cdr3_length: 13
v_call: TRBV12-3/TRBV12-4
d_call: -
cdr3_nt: TGTGCCAGCAGTTTGACTGCCGGCTACGAGCAGTACTTC
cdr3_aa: CASSLTAGYEQYF

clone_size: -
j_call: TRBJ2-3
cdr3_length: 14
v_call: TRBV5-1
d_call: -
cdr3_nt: TGCGCCAGCAGCTTTATGGGGAGCCCAGATACGCAGTATTTT
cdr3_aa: CASSFMGSPDTQYF

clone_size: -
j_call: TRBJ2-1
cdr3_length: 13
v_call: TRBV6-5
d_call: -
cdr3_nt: TGTGCCAGCACCCCAGCGGGCATCAATGAGCAGTTCTTC
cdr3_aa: CASTPAGINEQFF

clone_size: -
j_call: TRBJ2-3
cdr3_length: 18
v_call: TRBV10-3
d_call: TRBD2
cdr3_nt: TGTGCCATCAGTGAGACCAGGACTAGATTTTGGGTCACAGATACGCAGTATTTT
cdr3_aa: CAISETRTRFWVTDTQYF

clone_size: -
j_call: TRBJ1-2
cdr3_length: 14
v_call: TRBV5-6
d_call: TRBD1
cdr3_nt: TGTGCCAGCAGCTTAGGGACAGCTTACTATGGCTACACCTTC
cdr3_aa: CASSLGTAYYGYTF

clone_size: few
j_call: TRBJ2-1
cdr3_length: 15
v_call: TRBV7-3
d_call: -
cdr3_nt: TGTGCCAGCAGCCCCATTTTTACCACTTACAATGAGCAGTTCTTC
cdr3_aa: CASSPIFTTYNEQFF

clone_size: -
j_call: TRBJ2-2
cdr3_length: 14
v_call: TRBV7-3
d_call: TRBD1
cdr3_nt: TGTGCCAGCAGCTTAGAGGGGGCGTCCGGGGAGCTGTTTTTT
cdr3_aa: CASSLEGASGELFF

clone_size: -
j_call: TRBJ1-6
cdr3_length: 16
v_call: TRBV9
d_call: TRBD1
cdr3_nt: TGTGCCAGCAGCGCACCCGGGACAGTCGGAAATTCACCCCTCCACTTT
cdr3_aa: CASSAPGTVGNSPLHF

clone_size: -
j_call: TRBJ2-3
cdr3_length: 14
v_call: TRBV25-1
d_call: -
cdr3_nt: TGTGCCAGCAGTGAATGGGGCAGGGTGAATACGCAGTATTTT
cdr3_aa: CASSEWGRVNTQYF

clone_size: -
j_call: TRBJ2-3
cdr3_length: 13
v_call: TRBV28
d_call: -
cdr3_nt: TGTGCCAGCAAATCGACAGGCACAGATACGCAGTATTTT
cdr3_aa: CASKSTGTDTQYF

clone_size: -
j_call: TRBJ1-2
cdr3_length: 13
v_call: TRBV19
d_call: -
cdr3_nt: TGTGCCAGTTCCTATGGGTTGGAGTCTGGCTACACCTTC
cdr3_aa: CASSYGLESGYTF

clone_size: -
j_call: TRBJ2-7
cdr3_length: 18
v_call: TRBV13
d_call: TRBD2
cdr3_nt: TGTGCCAGCAGCTTAGGAAAAACATGGGGACTAGCGTCGCACGAGCAGTACTTC
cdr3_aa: CASSLGKTWGLASHEQYF

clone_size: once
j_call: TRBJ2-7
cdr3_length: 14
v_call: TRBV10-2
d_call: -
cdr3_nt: TGCGCCAGCAGTGTAAACCAACGCGGCCACGAGCAGTACTTC
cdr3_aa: CASSVNQRGHEQYF

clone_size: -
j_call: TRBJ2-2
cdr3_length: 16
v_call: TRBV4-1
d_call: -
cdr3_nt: TGCGCCAGCAGCCAAAGGGGCTCGGGGAACACCGGGGAGCTGTTTTTT
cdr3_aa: CASSQRGSGNTGELFF

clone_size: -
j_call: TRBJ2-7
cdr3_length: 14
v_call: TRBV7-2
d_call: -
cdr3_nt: TGTGCCAGCAGCTTTGGGACTTCTAGGCGACAGCAGTACTTC
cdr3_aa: CASSFGTSRRQQYF

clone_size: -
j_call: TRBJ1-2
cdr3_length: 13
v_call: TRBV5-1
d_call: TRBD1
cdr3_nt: TGCGCCAGCAGCCAAGGGGGCTACTATGGCTACACCTTC
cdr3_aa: CASSQGGYYGYTF

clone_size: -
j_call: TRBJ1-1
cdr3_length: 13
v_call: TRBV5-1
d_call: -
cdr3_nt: TGCGCCAGCAGCTTGAACTCGGACAGTGAAGCTTTCTTT
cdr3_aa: CASSLNSDSEAFF

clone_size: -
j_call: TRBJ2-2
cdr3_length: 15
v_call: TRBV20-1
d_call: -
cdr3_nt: TGCAGTGCTAGTGGGGGGGGCACGAACACCGGGGAGCTGTTTTTT
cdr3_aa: CSASGGGTNTGELFF

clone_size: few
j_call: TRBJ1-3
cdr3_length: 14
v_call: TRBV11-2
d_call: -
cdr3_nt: TGTGCCAGCAGCACAGGGTCTGCCGCAAACACCATATATTTT
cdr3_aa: CASSTGSAANTIYF

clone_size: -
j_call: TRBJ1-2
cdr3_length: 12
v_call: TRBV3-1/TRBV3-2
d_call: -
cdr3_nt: TGTGCCAGCAGCCAAGACGGGGGTGGCTACACCTTC
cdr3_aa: CASSQDGGGYTF

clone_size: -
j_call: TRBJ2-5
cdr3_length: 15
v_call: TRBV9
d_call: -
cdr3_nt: TGTGCCAGCAGCGCTGGACCAACAGGCCAAGAGACCCAGTACTTC
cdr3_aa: CASSAGPTGQETQYF

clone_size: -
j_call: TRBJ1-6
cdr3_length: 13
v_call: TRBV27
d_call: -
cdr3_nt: TGTGCCAGTGGGGGGGCAGTACGATCACCCCTCCACTTT
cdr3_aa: CASGGAVRSPLHF

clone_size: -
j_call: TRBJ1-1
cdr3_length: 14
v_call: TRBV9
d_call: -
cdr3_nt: TGTGCCAGCAGCGCCACACAGGGAAACACTGAAGCTTTCTTT
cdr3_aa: CASSATQGNTEAFF

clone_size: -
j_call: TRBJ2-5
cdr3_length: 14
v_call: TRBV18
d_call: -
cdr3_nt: TGTGCCAGCTCACCAGGGACTCTCCAAGAGACCCAGTACTTC
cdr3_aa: CASSPGTLQETQYF

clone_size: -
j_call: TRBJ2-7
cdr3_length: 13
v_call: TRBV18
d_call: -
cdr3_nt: TGTGCCAGCTCACCGACTGTCTCCTACGAGCAGTACTTC
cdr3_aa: CASSPTVSYEQYF

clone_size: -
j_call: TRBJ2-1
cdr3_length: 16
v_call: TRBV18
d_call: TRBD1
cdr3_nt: TGTGCCAGCTCACCACGGGACAGGGTTCAAAACAATGAGCAGTTCTTC
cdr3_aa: CASSPRDRVQNNEQFF

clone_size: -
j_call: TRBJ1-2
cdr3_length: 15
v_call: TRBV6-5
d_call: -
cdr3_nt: TGTGCCAGCAGTAATAACTGGGGCGTCCCTCGGGGCTACACCTTC
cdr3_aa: CASSNNWGVPRGYTF

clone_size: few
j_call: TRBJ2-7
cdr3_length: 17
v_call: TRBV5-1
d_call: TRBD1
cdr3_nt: TGCGCCAGCAGCTTGGGGGACAGCCATTCGCTAGCCTACGAGCAGTACTTC
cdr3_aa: CASSLGDSHSLAYEQYF

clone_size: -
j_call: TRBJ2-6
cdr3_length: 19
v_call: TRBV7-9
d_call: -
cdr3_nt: TGTGCCAGCAGCAAGGGCCGAATAGTGGGGCCCTCTGGGGCCAACGTCCTGACTTTC
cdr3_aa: CASSKGRIVGPSGANVLTF

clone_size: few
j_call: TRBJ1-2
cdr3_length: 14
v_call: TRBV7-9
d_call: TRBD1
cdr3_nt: TGTGCCAGCAGTCAAACCACGACAGGGGATGGCTACACCTTC
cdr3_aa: CASSQTTTGDGYTF

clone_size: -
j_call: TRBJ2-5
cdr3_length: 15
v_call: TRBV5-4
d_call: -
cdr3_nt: TGTGCCAGCAGCTTAGGCGCAGGGGACCAAGAGACCCAGTACTTC
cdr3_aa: CASSLGAGDQETQYF

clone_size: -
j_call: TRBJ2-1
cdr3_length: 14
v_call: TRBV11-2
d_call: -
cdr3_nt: TGTGCCAGCAAAAACAGCGGAATCGACAATGAGCAGTTCTTC
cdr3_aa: CASKNSGIDNEQFF

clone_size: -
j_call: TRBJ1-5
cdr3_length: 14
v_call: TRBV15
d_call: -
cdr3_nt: TGTGCCACCAGCACCAGACAGTCGGGTCAGCCCCAGCATTTT
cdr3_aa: CATSTRQSGQPQHF

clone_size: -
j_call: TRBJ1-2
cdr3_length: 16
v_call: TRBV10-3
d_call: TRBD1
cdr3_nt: TGTGCCATCAGTGAGTCGACCGTGGGACAGGTCGGTGGCTACACCTTC
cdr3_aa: CAISESTVGQVGGYTF

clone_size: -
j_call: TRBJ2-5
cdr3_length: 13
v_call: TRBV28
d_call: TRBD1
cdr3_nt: TGTGCCAGCAAGGGACAGAACCAAGAGACCCAGTACTTC
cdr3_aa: CASKGQNQETQYF

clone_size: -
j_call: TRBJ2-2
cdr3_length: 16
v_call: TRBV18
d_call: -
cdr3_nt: TGTGCCAGCTCACCCGGCAGGGGCCTCAACACCGGGGAGCTGTTTTTT
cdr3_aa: CASSPGRGLNTGELFF

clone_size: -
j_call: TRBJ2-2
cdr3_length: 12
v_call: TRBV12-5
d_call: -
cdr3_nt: TGTGCTAGTTCGCGGGAAACCGGGGAGCTGTTTTTT
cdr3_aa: CASSRETGELFF

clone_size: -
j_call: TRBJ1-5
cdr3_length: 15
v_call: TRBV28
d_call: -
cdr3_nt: TGTGCCAGCAGTTTGGGGGGAGGGGGTAATCAGCCCCAGCATTTT
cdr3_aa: CASSLGGGGNQPQHF

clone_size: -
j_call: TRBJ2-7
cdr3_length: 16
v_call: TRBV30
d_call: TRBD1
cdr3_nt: TGTGCCTGGAGTGCCCTAGACAGGGTCCGGTCCTACGAGCAGTACTTC
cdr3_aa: CAWSALDRVRSYEQYF

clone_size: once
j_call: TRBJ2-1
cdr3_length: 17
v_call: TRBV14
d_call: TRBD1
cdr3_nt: TGTGCCAGCAGGTCATATACGGGACAGGGGGCCGGGGGTGAGCAGTTCTTC
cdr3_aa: CASRSYTGQGAGGEQFF

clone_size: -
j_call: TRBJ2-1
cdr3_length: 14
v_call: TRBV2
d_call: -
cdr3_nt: TGTGCCAGCTGGCTCGGCAGGGGGGTCAATGAGCAGTTCTTC
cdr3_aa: CASWLGRGVNEQFF

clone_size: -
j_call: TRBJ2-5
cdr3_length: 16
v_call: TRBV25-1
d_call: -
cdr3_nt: TGTGCCAGCAGTGACCTCCCCAGGGGAGCTGTCGGGACCCAGTACTTC
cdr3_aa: CASSDLPRGAVGTQYF

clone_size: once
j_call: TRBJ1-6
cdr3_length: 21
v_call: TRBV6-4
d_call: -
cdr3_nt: TGTGCCAGCAGTGACCCCAACTGGGGGACCGACAGGTTAGATACCTATTCACCCCTCCACTTT
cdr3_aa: CASSDPNWGTDRLDTYSPLHF

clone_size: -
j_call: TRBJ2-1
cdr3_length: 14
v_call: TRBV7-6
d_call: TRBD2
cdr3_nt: TGTGCCAGCAGCTTAGTAAGCGGGGACAATGAGCAGTTCTTC
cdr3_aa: CASSLVSGDNEQFF